One sample yielded the 29 T cell receptor beta chains listed below, sequenced in a study of blood T cell repertoires in COVID-19. TCRdb keeps only in-frame clones here, not all; method: immunoSEQ multiplex PCR. The sample contains just over 650,000 clones, around 89% of which appear only once. The sequenced material came from peripheral blood. Source of these receptors: a woman aged 18-29 years with acute or convalescent COVID-19.

This clone was picked up a small number of times. The chain links TRBV14 to TRBJ1-4; D remains ambiguous. With 4 bases removed from V and 4 bases from J, the gap between germline ends came to 10 bases. The germline V gene has CDR1 SGHDN and CDR2 FVKESK. The CDR3 totals 14 residues. DNA of the CDR3: TGTGCCAGCAGCCGAGGCGGAAATAATGAAAAACTGTTTTTT. Its protein product is CASSRGGNNEKLFF.

The chain has TRBV12-3 or TRBV12-4 and TRBJ2-1; TRBD2 is a possible D gene (5 bases). Trimming removed 3 bases from V and 8 bases from J, with 8 bases in between. The CDR3 is 12 residues long. As DNA, the CDR3 is TGTGCCAGCAGTTTTACGAGGGATGAGCAGTTCTTC. Protein sequence: CASSFTRDEQFF.

The V call is TRBV6-6, the J call TRBJ1-1, with a possible D match to TRBD1 (6 bases). CDR3 length equals 14 residues. Germline V gene sequence: CDR1 MNHNY, CDR2 SVGAGI (reference sequence). V was trimmed by 5 bases and J by 1 base, leaving 11 bases between them. The CDR3 coding sequence is TGTGCCAGCAGTCCGCTAGGGGGGAACACTGAAGCTTTCTTT. Translating it yields CASSPLGGNTEAFF.

The V and J genes are TRBV6-6 and TRBJ1-2, with 11 bases lining up with TRBD1. Germline assignment: CDR1 MNHNY and CDR2 SVGAGI (reference sequence). This CDR3 is 15 amino acids long. The ends lost 0 bases at V and 6 bases at J; junction bases unmatched: 3. The CDR3 sequence: CASSYSGDRGDGYTF. The DNA of the CDR3 is TGTGCCAGCAGTTACTCGGGGGACAGGGGGGATGGCTACACCTTC.

The chain uses TRBV30 and TRBJ1-2, with D possibly being TRBD1 (5 bases). The CDR3 is 13 residues long. V lost 0 bases and J lost 7, with 12 bases in between. Germline loops: CDR1 GTSNPN, CDR2 SVGIG (reference sequence). CDR3: CAWSVGGTFGYTF. The CDR3, as DNA: TGTGCCTGGAGTGTTGGGGGGACCTTTGGCTACACCTTC.

This clone was detected only a few times. This chain uses TRBV5-8 with TRBJ1-2; 8 bases line up with TRBD1. CDR1 and CDR2 from the germline V gene are SGHTS and YDEGEE. The CDR3 has 13 residues. V was pared by 5 bases and J by 4 bases, with 4 bases of the junction left unmatched. This chain's CDR3 is CASSTGGFYGYTF. CDR3 DNA sequence: TGTGCCAGCAGTACAGGGGGTTTCTATGGCTACACCTTC.

The chain carries TRBV2 and TRBJ2-2; TRBD1 matches at 9 bases. The germline CDR1 and CDR2 sequences are SNHLY and FYNNEI. Trimming removed 9 bases from V and 1 base from J; junction bases left unmatched: 9. The CDR3 loop spans 16 amino acids. The CDR3 DNA follows: TGTGCCAGTTTTACAGGGGGCGCGGGGAACACCGGGGAGCTGTTTTTT. As protein: CASFTGGAGNTGELFF.

The chain links TRBV7-2 to TRBJ2-7; 9 bases are a match to TRBD2. J lost 3 bases, V lost 3 bases, and 3 bases had no gene match. CDR1 is SGHTA and CDR2 is FQGNSA in the germline V gene. This CDR3 contains 14 residues. CDR3 DNA sequence: TGTGCCAGCAGCTTTGGCGGGGGGGACTACGAGCAGTACTTC. As protein: CASSFGGGDYEQYF.

V usage is TRBV28 and J usage is TRBJ2-4, with 10 bases fitting TRBD2. Losses at the gene ends were 6 bases for V and 8 bases for J; bases not matched to a gene: 7. Germline lookup yields CDR1 MDHEN and CDR2 SYDVKM. This CDR3 has 14 residues. This chain's CDR3 is CASSPGLALDIQYF. CDR3 sequence (DNA): TGTGCCAGCAGCCCGGGACTAGCGTTGGACATTCAGTACTTC.

The chain is built from TRBV6-5 and TRBJ2-5; 11 nucleotides match TRBD2. The CDR3 is 15 amino acids. CDR1 MNHEY and CDR2 SVGAGI come from the germline V gene. V lost 7 bases and J lost 5; bases outside the gene matches: 9. Here the CDR3 reads CASKYLAGGVETQYF. The CDR3 DNA is TGTGCCAGCAAGTATCTAGCGGGGGGCGTCGAGACCCAGTACTTC.

J is TRBJ1-4 and V is TRBV5-1; TRBD1 matches 7 bases. CDR1 and CDR2 from the germline V gene are SGHRS and YFSETQ. Unmatched junction bases numbered 8, after V lost 0 bases and J lost 12 bases. CDR3 length equals 14 residues. CDR3 bases: TGCGCCAGCAGCTTGGTATCTGTTGGACAGGAACTGTTTTTT. Its translation: CASSLVSVGQELFF.

The J gene is TRBJ2-2, the V gene TRBV27, with 13 bases lining up with TRBD2. Germline V lookup: CDR1 MNHEY, CDR2 SMNVEV (reference sequence). This CDR3 has 15 residues. J gave up 5 bases and V 5 bases, and 2 bases lay outside the gene matches. The DNA of the CDR3 is TGTGCCAGCAGTCTGACTAGCGGGGGGACCGGGGAGCTGTTTTTT. This sequence encodes CASSLTSGGTGELFF.

The V gene is TRBV5-1, the J gene TRBJ2-2; D is ambiguous. CDR1 SGHRS and CDR2 YFSETQ come from the germline V gene. The V end was cut by 0 bases, the J end by 3 bases, with 12 bases between. The CDR3 is 16 residues long. The CDR3 region has the DNA TGCGCCAGCAGCTTGGCACAGATTCTCCACACCGGGGAGCTGTTTTTT. The encoded protein is CASSLAQILHTGELFF.

The chain carries TRBV9 and TRBJ2-1, with a possible D match to TRBD1 (6 bases). V was pared by 7 bases and J by 7 bases, with 18 bases between. This CDR3 comprises 14 residues. The germline V gene encodes CDR1 SGDLS and CDR2 YYNGEE. CDR3 loop: CASDDATGANEQFF. As DNA, the CDR3 is TGTGCCAGCGACGACGCGACAGGAGCAAATGAGCAGTTCTTC.

The chain joins TRBV27 to TRBJ1-1, with D hard to call. From germline, CDR1 is MNHEY and CDR2 SMNVEV (reference sequence). V was pared by 6 bases and J by 2 bases, with 16 bases between. The CDR3 runs 15 residues. For the CDR3, the DNA is TGTGCCAGCAGCCTACTTCAAGCGGGAAACACTGAAGCTTTCTTT. It translates to CASSLLQAGNTEAFF.

This chain connects TRBV3-1 (or the pseudogene TRBV3-2) to TRBJ1-3; 9 bases match TRBD1. Germline assignment: CDR1 LGHDT and CDR2 YNNKEL (reference sequence). The CDR3 is made up of 19 amino acids. Trimming removed 2 bases from V and 1 base from J; junction bases left unmatched: 12. The CDR3 is CASSQNWRTGTGSGNTIYF. The CDR3 nucleotides are TGTGCCAGCAGCCAAAACTGGAGAACCGGGACAGGGTCTGGAAACACCATATATTTT.

The chain couples TRBV5-1 to TRBJ2-6, with a tentative D call TRBD1 (6 bases). In germline, CDR1 is SGHRS, CDR2 YFSETQ. V was clipped by 1 base and J by 0 bases, with 14 bases between them. The CDR3 spans 18 residues. This CDR3 reads CASSLWGQGSSGANVLTF. The CDR3 DNA reads TGCGCCAGCAGCTTGTGGGGTCAGGGGAGCTCTGGGGCCAACGTCCTGACTTTC.

Comment on this clone: Distinct nucleotide sequences in the sample also encode this CDR3. This chain links TRBV9 with TRBJ1-2; the D gene is possibly TRBD1 (6 bases). Germline lookup yields CDR1 SGDLS and CDR2 YYNGEE. This CDR3 contains 13 residues. Between the trimmed V and J ends, which lost 4 bases and 1 base, there was a span of 8 bases. CDR3 bases: TGTGCCAGCAGCCCGGACAGTAACTATGGCTACACCTTC. Amino acid sequence: CASSPDSNYGYTF.

The rearrangement joins TRBV7-2 to TRBJ2-7; TRBD2 matches 7 bases. Germline V gene lookup returns CDR1 SGHTA and CDR2 FQGNSA. Germline trimming cut 4 bases from V and 2 bases from J; bases unmatched to any gene: 14. There are 17 residues in the CDR3. In DNA, the CDR3 is TGTGCCAGCAGCTCCCGTCACTGGCGGGGGAAAGCCTACGAGCAGTACTTC. Translating it yields CASSSRHWRGKAYEQYF. The variable domain in full, with the rest retrieved from reference TRBV7-2 and TRBJ2-7, is GAGVSQSPSNKVTEKGKDVELRCDPISGHTALYWYRQSLGQGLEFLIYFQGNSAPDKSGLPSDRFSAERTGGSVSTLTIQRTQQEDSAVYLCASSSRHWRGKAYEQYFGPGTRLTVT.

The chain combines TRBV12-3 or TRBV12-4 with TRBJ2-5; tentative D call: TRBD1 (5 bases). This CDR3 region has 13 residues. The V and J ends lost 3 bases and 5 bases respectively, with 10 bases between them. DNA for the CDR3: TGTGCCAGCAGTTTGGCAGGGTTGGAGACCCAGTACTTC. Encoded protein: CASSLAGLETQYF.

This clone was found a few times. The rearrangement uses TRBV4-1 and TRBJ2-1, with TRBD2 identical over 9 bases. The CDR3 consists of 15 residues. The V and J ends lost 4 bases and 8 bases, in that order; junction bases with no gene match: 9. Germline CDR1 and CDR2: MGHRA and YSYEKL. The CDR3 DNA reads TGCGCCAGCAGCCTCGGCGGGGGGGGAGGCGATGAGCAGTTCTTC. Encoded protein: CASSLGGGGGDEQFF.

The chain employs TRBV5-1 and TRBJ1-3, with D tentatively TRBD1 (5 bases). CDR3 length equals 16 residues. The V gene's germline CDR1 is SGHRS and CDR2 YFSETQ. V shed 5 bases and J shed 5 bases, with 20 bases lying between them. Written as DNA, the CDR3 is TGCGCCAGCAGTTTCAGGGCCGCCTCTTCTAGAAACACCATATATTTT. Translating gives CASSFRAASSRNTIYF. Complete variable domain (other parts from reference TRBV5-1 and TRBJ1-3): KAGVTQTPRYLIKTRGQQVTLSCSPISGHRSVSWYQQTPGQGLQFLFEYFSETQRNKGNFPGRFSGRQFSNSRSEMNVSTLELGDSALYLCASSFRAASSRNTIYFGEGSWLTVV.

CDR3 DNA: TGTGCCAGCAGTTTGGCTGGTGGCACTGAAGCTTTCTTT. It codes for CASSLAGGTEAFF. This rearrangement joins TRBV6-2 or TRBV6-3 to TRBJ1-1; D call uncertain. CDR3 length: 13 amino acids. Trimming took 4 bases from V and 4 from J, leaving 10 bases between them. Germline V lookup: CDR1 MNHEY, CDR2 SVGEGT.

The chain is built from TRBV30 and TRBJ1-4; D gene uncertain. The CDR3 has 13 residues. CDR1 and CDR2 from the germline V gene are GTSNPN and SVGIG (reference sequence). V lost 2 bases and J 8 bases, leaving 12 bases between the germline ends. CDR3 amino acids: CAWSITIREKLFF. The CDR3 DNA follows: TGTGCCTGGAGTATAACCATCAGGGAAAAACTGTTTTTT.

This clone occurred a few times. This chain links TRBV2 with TRBJ1-3; 9 positions agree with TRBD1. Looked up from germline, CDR1 is SNHLY and CDR2 is FYNNEI. Losses at the gene ends were 6 bases for V and 4 bases for J; bases not matched to a gene: 7. This CDR3 comprises 15 residues. This CDR3 is CASRPGQGLGNTIYF. CDR3 sequence (DNA): TGTGCCAGCAGACCCGGACAGGGGTTAGGAAACACCATATATTTT. The variable domain in full, completed from reference TRBV2 and TRBJ1-3, reads EPEVTQTPSHQVTQMGQEVILRCVPISNHLYFYWYRQILGQKVEFLVSFYNNEISEKSEIFDDQFSVERPDGSNFTLKIRSTKLEDSAMYFCASRPGQGLGNTIYFGEGSWLTVV.

J is TRBJ1-2 and V is TRBV6-2 or TRBV6-3; D gene ambiguous. Trimming removed 2 bases at V and 2 bases at J, with 6 bases between. The CDR3 sequence is 13 residues long. Germline values: CDR1 MNHEY, CDR2 SVGEGT. The CDR3 DNA is TGTGCCAGCAGTTACAACGGGAACTATGGCTACACCTTC. This sequence encodes CASSYNGNYGYTF.

The V and J genes are TRBV4-1 and TRBJ2-7, with TRBD2 matching over 11 bases. The CDR3 covers 17 residues. From germline, CDR1 is MGHRA and CDR2 YSYEKL. The V and J ends lost 4 bases and 3 bases, in that order; junction bases with no gene match: 11. CDR3 residues: CASSPRDYLAGGYEQYF. The CDR3 region has the DNA TGCGCCAGCAGCCCACGAGATTACCTAGCGGGGGGCTACGAGCAGTACTTC.

V is TRBV30 and J is TRBJ1-5, with D possibly matching TRBD1 (5 bases). The germline V gene encodes CDR1 GTSNPN and CDR2 SVGIG (reference sequence). The CDR3 totals 14 residues. V dropped 0 bases and J dropped 2 bases, with 8 bases sitting between them. The chain's CDR3 is CAWSVLGGNQPQHF. The CDR3 nucleotides are TGTGCCTGGAGTGTTCTAGGGGGCAATCAGCCCCAGCATTTT.

V usage is TRBV2 and J usage is TRBJ1-2; 9 bases match TRBD1. Germline V gives CDR1 SNHLY, CDR2 FYNNEI. V lost 6 bases to trimming and J lost 6 bases; unmatched junction nucleotides: 8. The CDR3 contains 14 residues. CDR3: CASRAWTGDDGYTF. The CDR3, as DNA: TGTGCCAGCAGGGCCTGGACAGGGGATGATGGCTACACCTTC.